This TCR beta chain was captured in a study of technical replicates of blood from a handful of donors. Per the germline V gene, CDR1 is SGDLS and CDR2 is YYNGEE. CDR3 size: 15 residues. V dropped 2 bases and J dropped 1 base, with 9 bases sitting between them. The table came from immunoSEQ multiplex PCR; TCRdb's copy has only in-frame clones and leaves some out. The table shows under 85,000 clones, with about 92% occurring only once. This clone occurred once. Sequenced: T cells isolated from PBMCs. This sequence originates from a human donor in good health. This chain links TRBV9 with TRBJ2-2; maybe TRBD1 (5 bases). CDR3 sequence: CASSVGRENTGELFF. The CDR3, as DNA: TGTGCCAGCAGCGTTGGCAGGGAGAACACCGGGGAGCTGTTTTTT. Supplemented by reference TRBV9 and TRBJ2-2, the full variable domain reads DSGVTQTPKHLITATGQRVTLRCSPRSGDLSVYWYQQSLDQGLQFLIQYYNGEERAKGNILERFSAQQFPDLHSELNLSSLELGDSALYFCASSVGRENTGELFFGEGSRLTVL.